This TCR beta chain was identified during a study of T cells in Graves' hyperthyroidism and ophthalmopathy (dated by TCRdb to the late 2010s). For the wider study: Peripheral blood samples were taken at the time of initial diagnosis, prior to any treatment. An independent validation cohort of fewer than 20 hyperthyroidism patients and approximately 16 patients who later progressed to ophthalmopathy tested prospective prediction of ophthalmopathy. The paper reports TCR Vbeta CDR3 sequencing of some 140 peripheral blood samples: approximately 41 ophthalmopathy, approximately 74 hyperthyroidism and 17 progressor patients. For training and testing, the roughly 97 patients in the discovery cohort were randomly divided in a 7:3 ratio. To identify TCR V-J signatures that set the groups apart, the researchers used a discovery cohort of 90 to 100 patients, made up of roughly 45 with Graves' ophthalmopathy and about 59 with stable Graves' hyperthyroidism. Following sampling, methimazole starting at 30 mg daily was given to hyperthyroidism patients, and high-dose intravenous methylprednisolone was given to ophthalmopathy patients. In six Graves' hyperthyroidism patients, the study also compared T-cell repertoires from thyroid tissue with T-cell repertoires from blood.

The TCR beta CDR3 regions were amplified from the RNA transcripts. The TCR CDR3 was subjected to a first round of RT-PCR using the HTBI primer set and the Qiagen OneStep RT-PCR kit. Libraries were constructed in a second round of multiplex PCR, after which size selection and purification were performed. Libraries were sequenced paired-end with 100 bp reads on an Illumina HiSeq2000. Regarding the original processing steps: SOAPnuke was used to process the raw data, throwing out any read that contained adapters or uncalled bases, had a mean Phred below 15, or lacked an exact constant-primer or identifier match. COPE v1.2.5 was used to merge high-quality paired reads, and clonotypes were defined as unique nucleotide sequences. MiTCR v1.1 was used to align clonotypes to the IMGT TRBV, TRBD and TRBJ reference segments. Only V-J combinations with frequency above 0.0001, covering 98% to 99.2% of repertoires, were analysed. The TCS score was defined as F50 (clonal expansion) divided by E x V (chaos), with BLOSUM62-based TCRdist calculated between CDR3 peptides within each V-J. Welch's t-statistics and random forest reduced around 520 V-J features to 13, which were used in a naive Bayes classifier (R e1071). Using fastp trimming at Q25 and MiXCR clonotype assembly, TCRdb reanalyzed the public sequencing data and kept in-frame beta chains. All rows with the same CDR3 protein become a single entry with the most common DNA and genes. The V and J calls and clone size are TCRdb's, not the authors'. This sample is represented by roughly 500,000 distinct CDR3 sequences; approximately 16% of them were singletons. The ten largest clonotypes hold 25% to 30% of the sample.

Ophthalmopathy patients had moderately to severely active disease, with a Clinical Activity Score of 3 or more, a NOSPECS grade of 4 or more, and a disease duration of less than 3 months. Patients with uncontrolled infections, other autoimmune diseases, pregnancy or lactation were excluded. Diagnoses were established on the basis of clinical symptoms, serum thyroxine and TRAb, thyroid ultrasound, and orbital computed tomography. PBMCs were isolated from more than 8 ml of fresh peripheral blood by Ficoll-Paque density gradient centrifugation. Trizol reagent was used to extract total RNA, and RNA quality was then checked on an Agilent 2100 Bioanalyzer. Summary of the overall study and its limitations: During validation, the model predicted progression to ophthalmopathy a median of roughly 7.1 months ahead of onset, with approximately 70% sensitivity and around 72% specificity. Sample size was not statistically predetermined, and blinding of investigators to group allocation was not performed. Blood samples also contained most of the expanded thyroid clonotypes (frequency above 0.001), which suggests that blood repertoires may reflect thyroid immune responses. A 13 V-J signature model separated ophthalmopathy from stable hyperthyroidism, with about 90% sensitivity and about 81% specificity in cross-validation and 80%/75% in testing.

V lost 0 bases and J lost 7 bases; the stretch between them is 12 bases long. The CDR3 goes from the cysteine to the phenylalanine over 14 residues. The only DNA kept is the CDR3, 42 bases in frame from the first base. The germline V gene (reference sequence) provides CDR1 DFQATT and CDR2 SNEGSKA. This clonotype was observed many times. Which antigen it targets is not known. Base qualities are not provided; no much larger clone lies one nucleotide away. This chain joins TRBV20-1 to TRBJ1-4; TRBD1 is a weak D gene call, 6 bases matching. The sequencing sample was made of blood. The clonotype comes from a woman aged 25-40 years with Graves' ophthalmopathy. The DNA sequence reads TGCAGTGCTAGAGATGTCAGGGGAAGTGAAAAACTGTTTTTT. Its translation is CSARDVRGSEKLFF.